The 23 T cell receptor beta chains below come from one sample, sequenced in a study of blood T cells in healthy people across ages. It was with a sample-barcoded 5' primer and a J-beta primer mix that a second PCR of about 6 to 11 cycles was run. From the 5' RACE reads, TCRdb called clonotypes with MiXCR, one entry per CDR3 protein. The sample shows under 800,000 distinct CDR3 sequences, roughly 44% of them seen only once. Sequenced sample: blood. The source of these receptors is a woman aged 55-75 years in good health.

The gene calls are TRBV7-9 and TRBJ2-3; D may be TRBD1 (6 bases). Germline V lookup: CDR1 SEHNR, CDR2 FQNEAQ (reference sequence). The CDR3 runs 15 residues. V was pared by 3 bases and J by 3 bases, with 13 bases between. The CDR3 nucleotides are TGTGCCAGCAGCTTCCAGGGGTTCAGGACAGATACGCAGTATTTT. This codes for CASSFQGFRTDTQYF.

This chain uses TRBV7-2 with TRBJ2-4; 9 nucleotides agree with TRBD1. Matching the DNA end better, TRBJ2-7 makes the J call doubtful. CDR1 is SGHTA, CDR2 FQGNSA, per germline. The CDR3 runs to 15 residues. The CDR3 region is CASSFDRGGPYEQYF. CDR3 DNA: TGTGCCAGCAGCTTTGACAGGGGGGGGCCCTACGAGCAGTACTTC.

In this sample, this clonotype turned up many times. V and J are TRBV12-3 or TRBV12-4 and TRBJ2-5; D may be TRBD1 (5 bases). The length of the CDR3 is 13 residues. V lost 5 bases and J lost 4, with 11 bases in between. CDR3 nucleotide sequence: TGTGCCAGCAGTGGCCAGCAGGGAGAGACCCAGTACTTC. This codes for CASSGQQGETQYF.

V and J are TRBV10-2 and TRBJ2-5; 8 nucleotides agree with TRBD2. From germline, CDR1 is WSHSY and CDR2 SAAADI. This CDR3 is built from 16 residues. V dropped 3 bases and J dropped 3; count of bases not matched to a gene: 9. The CDR3 coding sequence is TGCGCCAGCAGTGAAGGGAGGACTAGCTTTAAAGAGACCCAGTACTTC. Its translation: CASSEGRTSFKETQYF.

There are a few counts of this clonotype. The CDR3 reads CASSTPSGGAGGEQFF. The CDR3 coding sequence is TGTGCCAGCAGTACCCCGTCGGGGGGGGCTGGGGGTGAGCAGTTCTTC. The chain links TRBV27 to TRBJ2-1; 8 nucleotides agree with TRBD2. Per the germline V gene, CDR1 is MNHEY and CDR2 is SMNVEV (reference sequence). There are 16 residues in the CDR3. V lost 5 bases to trimming and J lost 9 bases; unmatched junction nucleotides: 15.

Note on this clonotype: At one boundary the junction diverges from the germline segment, which might be a read error. This chain joins TRBV10-3 and TRBJ2-3; no clear D. The CDR3 spans 12 residues. CDR1 is ENHRY and CDR2 is SYGVKD in the germline V gene. CDR3 loop: CAISGSTDTRYF. The CDR3 DNA reads as TGTGCCATCAGTGGCAGCACAGATACGCGGTATTTT.

The chain links TRBV7-2 to TRBJ2-1; D is possibly TRBD2 (5 bases). Germline V gene data show CDR1 as SGHTA and CDR2 as FQGNSA. The CDR3 sequence is 12 residues long. Trimming shortened V by 8 bases and J by 4 bases, and 9 bases separated the two germline ends. CDR3 residues: CASLGLYNEQFF. CDR3 bases: TGTGCCAGCCTCGGACTTTACAATGAGCAGTTCTTC.

The chain employs TRBV29-1 and TRBJ1-4; 9 bases match TRBD1. The germline V gene encodes CDR1 SQVTM and CDR2 ANQGSEA. V shed 7 bases and J 7 bases; nucleotides not matched to a gene: 4. The CDR3 sequence is 12 residues long. CDR3 protein: CSGGQGVEKLFF. The CDR3 DNA sequence: TGCAGCGGGGGACAGGGAGTTGAAAAACTGTTTTTT.

This clonotype was seen a single time. The rearrangement uses TRBV29-1 and TRBJ1-2; unclear D gene. V lost 3 bases and J 7 bases, leaving 15 bases between the germline ends. The CDR3 covers 13 residues. From germline, CDR1 is SQVTM and CDR2 ANQGSEA. The CDR3 sequence: CSVDFPGTCGYTF. CDR3 nucleotide sequence: TGCAGCGTTGATTTCCCGGGCACCTGTGGCTACACCTTC.

To note about this clonotype: This sequence may be a read error, since a much larger clone differs from it by one base. The genes are TRBV5-1 and TRBJ2-5, with a tentative D call TRBD2 (5 bases). The CDR3 consists of 13 residues. Trimming removed 4 bases from V and 11 bases from J, with 18 bases in between. Germline V lookup: CDR1 SGHRS, CDR2 YFSETQ. CDR3 residues: CASSTDYYNEQYF. The CDR3 DNA reads TGCGCCAGCAGCACTGACTACTACAATGAGCAGTACTTC.

The chain links TRBV20-1 to TRBJ1-1, with a weak D call TRBD1 (6 bases). The CDR3 runs to 15 residues. In germline, CDR1 is DFQATT, CDR2 SNEGSKA (reference sequence). V was cut by 4 bases and J by 6 bases, with 21 bases left in between. In nucleotides, the CDR3 is TGCAGTGCTAAGTATGACAACAGGGAAGTCGCTGAAGCTTTCTTT. Protein: CSAKYDNREVAEAFF.

The genes are TRBV12-3 or TRBV12-4 and TRBJ2-3; TRBD2 is a possible D gene (5 bases). CDR3 length equals 15 residues. V was trimmed by 6 bases and J by 5 bases, leaving 18 bases between them. For the CDR3, the DNA is TGTGCCAGCAGAAGCCGACGAGCGGTAGGAGATACGCAGTATTTT. It codes for CASRSRRAVGDTQYF.

This sequence joins TRBV5-5 and TRBJ1-1; D possibly corresponds to TRBD1 (5 bases). The CDR3 has 15 amino acids. Trimming cost V 0 bases and J 4 bases, with 13 bases left between them. Germline CDR1 SGHKS, CDR2 YYEKEE (reference sequence). CDR3 DNA: TGTGCCAGCAGCTTGGGTATCGGGGGGGTCACTGAAGCTTTCTTT. It specifies CASSLGIGGVTEAFF.

This clonotype was seen only a few times. The chain is built from TRBV20-1 and TRBJ2-7; TRBD1 might be the D (6 bases). Trimming stripped 6 bases from V and 1 base from J, with 13 bases between. Germline CDR1 is DFQATT and CDR2 is SNEGSKA (reference sequence). The CDR3 covers 13 residues. The CDR3 coding sequence is TGCAGTGCCGTCTTACAGGGATCCTACGAGCAGTACTTC. Protein product: CSAVLQGSYEQYF.

This clonotype showed up just a few times. This rearrangement joins TRBV3-1 to TRBJ2-7, with D tentatively TRBD1 (5 bases). Trimming took off 4 bases at V and 6 bases at J, with 22 bases between the two ends. CDR1 is LGHDT and CDR2 is YNNKEL in the germline V gene (reference sequence). The CDR3 totals 16 residues. CDR3 DNA: TGTGCCAGCAGCCTCAGTTGGACACAACTCCGGTCCGAGCAGTACTTC. Translated: CASSLSWTQLRSEQYF.

This clonotype was seen a handful of times. V and J are TRBV7-9 and TRBJ2-4, with a possible D match to TRBD2 (5 bases). This CDR3 is built from 13 residues. V gave up 8 bases and J gave up 9 bases, with 17 bases separating them. Per the germline V gene, CDR1 is SEHNR and CDR2 is FQNEAQ (reference sequence). In nucleotides, the CDR3 is TGTGCCAGCGAACTGTGGCAAGGGAGCATTCAGTACTTC. Translated: CASELWQGSIQYF.

This clonotype was recorded many times. The chain combines TRBV25-1 with TRBJ2-6; D remains ambiguous. This CDR3 spans 14 amino acids. The V gene's germline CDR1 is MGHDK and CDR2 SYGVNS. Trimming took 3 bases from V and 1 from J, leaving 4 bases between them. The CDR3 loop is CASSEGSGANVLTF. DNA for the CDR3: TGTGCCAGCAGTGAGGGTTCTGGGGCCAACGTCCTGACTTTC. Filled out from reference TRBV25-1 and TRBJ2-6, the complete variable domain reads EADIYQTPRYLVIGTGKKITLECSQTMGHDKMYWYQQDPGMELHLIHYSYGVNSTEKGDLSSESTVSRIRTEHFPLTLESARPSHTSQYLCASSEGSGANVLTFGAGSRLTVL.

This clonotype has a handful of counts. V and J are TRBV7-9 and TRBJ2-1; TRBD1 matches at 8 bases. The germline CDR1 and CDR2 sequences are SEHNR and FQNEAQ (reference sequence). The CDR3 covers 13 residues. V shed 6 bases and J 6 bases; nucleotides not matched to a gene: 4. CDR3 in amino acids: CASSQTGVNEQFF. The CDR3, as DNA: TGTGCCAGCAGTCAGACAGGGGTCAATGAGCAGTTCTTC.

This clonotype was picked up a small number of times. The V call is TRBV6-1, the J call TRBJ2-3; TRBD2 matches 14 bases. Germline CDR1 is MNHNS and CDR2 is SASEGT. Germline trimming cut 7 bases from V and 1 base from J; bases unmatched to any gene: 7. The CDR3 spans 17 residues. The CDR3 sequence is CASTGLAGGEGTDTQYF. The CDR3 coding sequence is TGTGCCAGCACTGGACTAGCGGGAGGAGAAGGCACAGATACGCAGTATTTT.

As to this clonotype: A read error may be the cause here, since a much bigger clone is one base away. V usage is TRBV12-3 or TRBV12-4 and J usage is TRBJ2-7; the D gene could be TRBD1 or TRBD2 (5 bases each). Trimming took 8 bases from V and 0 from J, leaving 14 bases between them. The CDR3 contains 14 residues. DNA for the CDR3: TGTGCCAGCTCTGAGGGGCGATACTCCTACGAGCAGTACTTC. Amino acid sequence: CASSEGRYSYEQYF.

This rearrangement joins TRBV6-5 to TRBJ2-3; TRBD2 aligns across 15 bases. Germline V lookup: CDR1 MNHEY, CDR2 SVGAGI. J lost 5 bases, V lost 0 bases, and 15 bases had no gene match. The CDR3 covers 21 residues. The CDR3 region is CASSYSVPGRTSGRAGDTQYF. In DNA, the CDR3 is TGTGCCAGCAGTTACTCGGTTCCAGGGAGGACTAGCGGGAGGGCCGGAGATACGCAGTATTTT.

This clonotype was counted between two and nine times. The chain has TRBV20-1 and TRBJ2-5, with TRBD2 identical over 11 bases. CDR1 and CDR2 (germline): DFQATT, SNEGSKA (reference sequence). This CDR3 contains 13 residues. The CDR3, as DNA: TGCAGGGCCCTACTAGCGGGAGTAGAGACCCAGTACTTC. Its translation is CRALLAGVETQYF.

To note about this clonotype: A read error is possible here, since a much larger clone lies one base away. The rearrangement links TRBV10-3 to TRBJ2-7; D remains ambiguous. The end of the DNA is better explained by TRBJ2-1, so the J call may be wrong. The CDR3 extends over 12 amino acids. From germline, CDR1 is ENHRY and CDR2 SYGVKD. CDR3 DNA sequence: TGTGCCATCAGGGAAAACTACAATGAGCAGTTCTTC. Its protein product is CAIRENYNEQFF.